The 6 T cell receptor beta chains in this list originate from one sample, sequenced in a study of cytomegalovirus exposure and HLA in healthy donors. The PCR employed 60 Vbeta primers together with 13 Jbeta primers. Profiling relied on immunoSEQ multiplex PCR, and the TCRdb table lists in-frame clones only, not all of them. The data hold roughly 180,000 clones, with 75% to 90% observed a single time. The sample comprised PBMCs. The source of these receptors is a woman in her 50s in good health and CMV-seropositive.

The chain links TRBV19 to TRBJ2-2, with 9 bases that match TRBD2. CDR3 length: 18 amino acids. V gave up 6 bases and J gave up 4 bases; unmatched junction bases: 15. Looked up from germline, CDR1 is LNHDA and CDR2 is SQIVND (reference sequence). CDR3 DNA sequence: TGTGCCAGTAGCCCCCTGCGGGAGGGCCTACTTGGCACCGGGGAGCTGTTTTTT. It codes for CASSPLREGLLGTGELFF.

This clone was detected a few times. In nucleotides, the CDR3 is TGTGCCAGCAGCTTACTCGGGGGGACATTCACAGATACGCAGTATTTT. It encodes CASSLLGGTFTDTQYF. V usage is TRBV7-9 and J usage is TRBJ2-3, with D perhaps matching TRBD2 (7 bases). Germline V gene sequence: CDR1 SEHNR, CDR2 FQNEAQ (reference sequence). V lost 2 bases to trimming and J lost 2 bases, with 14 bases between them. The CDR3 is made up of 16 amino acids.

V gene TRBV20-1 combines with J gene TRBJ2-1; a weak D match, TRBD2 (5 bases). With 1 base removed from V and 7 bases from J, the gap between germline ends came to 5 bases. CDR3 length: 11 residues. Germline values: CDR1 DFQATT, CDR2 SNEGSKA (reference sequence). The CDR3: CSARGRNEQFF. CDR3 sequence (DNA): TGCAGTGCTAGAGGGAGGAATGAGCAGTTCTTC.

V gene TRBV4-2 combines with J gene TRBJ2-5; TRBD2 matches 8 bases. The CDR3 has 15 amino acids. Germline assignment: CDR1 LGHNA and CDR2 YNFKEQ. With V trimmed by 1 base and J by 5 bases, 6 bases remained unmatched. CDR3 in amino acids: CASSQGAGGGETQYF. The CDR3, as DNA: TGTGCCAGCAGCCAAGGGGCGGGAGGAGGGGAGACCCAGTACTTC.

Notes on this clone: The same CDR3 can be traced to other DNA sequences in this sample. This chain connects TRBV27 to TRBJ1-1; D is perhaps TRBD1 (5 bases). The V end lost 4 bases, the J end lost 11 bases, and 20 bases lay between the germline ends. CDR1 MNHEY and CDR2 SMNVEV come from the germline V gene (reference sequence). This CDR3 spans 14 amino acids. For the CDR3, the DNA is TGTGCCAGCAGTTCCTTATGGGGGAGGGACCCGGCTTTCTTT. It is translated as CASSSLWGRDPAFF.

V is TRBV7-6 and J is TRBJ2-1, with TRBD2 matching 12 bases. Trimming took 5 bases from V and 2 from J; bases not matched to a gene: 10. Germline loops: CDR1 SGHVS, CDR2 FNYEAQ. There are 18 residues in the CDR3. The CDR3 loop reads CASSRTTSGRMAYNEQFF. CDR3 DNA: TGTGCCAGCAGCCGGACGACTAGCGGGAGAATGGCCTACAATGAGCAGTTCTTC.